This T cell receptor (beta chain) emerged from a study of shared clonotypes between healthy human individuals. Germline lookup yields CDR1 MNHEY and CDR2 SMNVEV (reference sequence). The CDR3 totals 18 residues. The V end lost 4 bases, the J end lost 0 bases, and 21 bases lay between the germline ends. Produced via immunoSEQ multiplex PCR; TCRdb's table is partial and in-frame only. The sample has 650,000 to 800,000 clones, around 90% seen once. As defined, naive CD8 cells were CD45RO-negative and positively selected for CCR7, with terminally differentiated effector memory CD45RA+ cells excluded. The donors, healthy adults who were HIV-negative, had experienced no recent acute infections or vaccinations.

This sequence joins TRBV27 and TRBJ1-2, with D perhaps TRBD1 (6 bases). The TCR comes from a man younger than 45 in good health. The sequenced sample was naive CD8+ T cells sorted from blood. CDR3 in amino acids: CASSSTYLRDKANYGYTF. DNA for the CDR3: TGTGCCAGCAGTTCGACCTATCTTCGGGACAAAGCTAACTATGGCTACACCTTC.